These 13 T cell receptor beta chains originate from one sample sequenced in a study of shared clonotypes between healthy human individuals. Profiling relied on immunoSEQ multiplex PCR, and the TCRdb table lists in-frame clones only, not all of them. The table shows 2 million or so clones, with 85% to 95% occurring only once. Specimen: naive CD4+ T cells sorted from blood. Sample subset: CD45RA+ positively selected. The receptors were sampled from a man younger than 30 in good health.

The CDR3 nucleotides read TGTGCCTGGCGATCCGGGGCAGGGGGTCGGGAGACCCAGTACTTC. The encoded protein is CAWRSGAGGRETQYF. The genes are TRBV30 and TRBJ2-5; 7 bases are shared with TRBD1. Germline values: CDR1 GTSNPN, CDR2 SVGIG (reference sequence). The CDR3 extends over 15 amino acids. V lost 5 bases to trimming and J lost 5 bases; unmatched junction nucleotides: 14.

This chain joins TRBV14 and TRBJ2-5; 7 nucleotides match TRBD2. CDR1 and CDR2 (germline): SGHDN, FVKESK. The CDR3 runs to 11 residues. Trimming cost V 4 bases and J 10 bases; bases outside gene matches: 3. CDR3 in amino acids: CASSLAGDQYF. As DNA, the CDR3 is TGTGCCAGCAGCCTCGCGGGAGACCAGTACTTC.

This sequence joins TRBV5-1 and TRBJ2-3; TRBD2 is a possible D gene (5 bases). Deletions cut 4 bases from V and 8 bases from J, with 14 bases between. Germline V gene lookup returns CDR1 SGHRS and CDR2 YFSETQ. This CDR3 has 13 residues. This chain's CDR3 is CASSRDSEGTQYF. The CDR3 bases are TGCGCCAGCAGCCGGGATAGCGAGGGTACGCAGTATTTT.

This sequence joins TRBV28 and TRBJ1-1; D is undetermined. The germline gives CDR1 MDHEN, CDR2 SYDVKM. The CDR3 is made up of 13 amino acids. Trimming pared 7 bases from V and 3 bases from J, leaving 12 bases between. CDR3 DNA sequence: TGTGCCAGCACCTTGAATAGGGACACTGAAGCTTTCTTT. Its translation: CASTLNRDTEAFF.

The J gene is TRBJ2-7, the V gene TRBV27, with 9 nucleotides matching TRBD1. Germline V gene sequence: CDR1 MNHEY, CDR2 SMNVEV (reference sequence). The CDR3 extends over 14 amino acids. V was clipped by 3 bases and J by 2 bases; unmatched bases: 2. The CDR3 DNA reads TGTGCCAGCAGTTTGGGGGACAGGGCCTACGAGCAGTACTTC. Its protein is CASSLGDRAYEQYF.

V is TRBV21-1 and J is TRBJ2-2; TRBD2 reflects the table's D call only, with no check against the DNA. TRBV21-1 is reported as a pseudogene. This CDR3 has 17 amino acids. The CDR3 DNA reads TGTGCCAGCAGCAAAGATTCTAGCGGACCCAACACCGGGGAGCTGTTTTTT. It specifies CASSKDSSGPNTGELFF.

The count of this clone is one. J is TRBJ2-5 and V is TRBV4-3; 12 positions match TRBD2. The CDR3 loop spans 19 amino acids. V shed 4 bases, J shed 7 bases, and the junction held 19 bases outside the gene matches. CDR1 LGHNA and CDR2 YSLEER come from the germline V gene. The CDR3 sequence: CASSREAGGTSGPRGTQYF. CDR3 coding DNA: TGCGCCAGCAGCCGAGAAGCAGGGGGGACTAGCGGGCCTCGCGGGACCCAGTACTTC.

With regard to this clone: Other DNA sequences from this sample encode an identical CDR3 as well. CDR3 region: CASSEGRYGYTF. The CDR3 DNA is TGTGCCAGCAGTGAGGGCAGATATGGCTACACCTTC. The rearrangement joins TRBV2 to TRBJ1-2, with D hard to call. Per germline, CDR1 SNHLY and CDR2 FYNNEI. CDR3 length: 12 residues. Deletions cut 3 bases from V and 5 bases from J, with 7 bases between.

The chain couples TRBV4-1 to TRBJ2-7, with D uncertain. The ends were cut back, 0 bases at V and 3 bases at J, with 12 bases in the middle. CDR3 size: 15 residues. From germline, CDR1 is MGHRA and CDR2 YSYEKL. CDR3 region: CASSQELVGGYEQYF. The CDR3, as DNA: TGCGCCAGCAGCCAAGAACTCGTGGGCGGCTACGAGCAGTACTTC.

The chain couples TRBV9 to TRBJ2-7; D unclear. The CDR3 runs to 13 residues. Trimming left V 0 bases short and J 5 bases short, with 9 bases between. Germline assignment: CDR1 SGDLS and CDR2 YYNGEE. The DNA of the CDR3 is TGTGCCAGCAGCGTAGGTGGGATGGACGAGCAGTACTTC. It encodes CASSVGGMDEQYF.

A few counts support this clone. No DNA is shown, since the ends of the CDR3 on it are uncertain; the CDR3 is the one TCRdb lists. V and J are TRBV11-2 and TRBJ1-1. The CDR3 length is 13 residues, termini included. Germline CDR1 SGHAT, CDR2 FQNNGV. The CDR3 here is CASSFGAGTEAFF.

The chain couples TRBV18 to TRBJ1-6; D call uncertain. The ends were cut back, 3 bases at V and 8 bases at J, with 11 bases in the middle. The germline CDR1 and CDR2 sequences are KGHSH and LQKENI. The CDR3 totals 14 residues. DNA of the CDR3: TGTGCCAGCTCACCTTCGGGAAGGGATTCACCCCTCCACTTT. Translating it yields CASSPSGRDSPLHF.

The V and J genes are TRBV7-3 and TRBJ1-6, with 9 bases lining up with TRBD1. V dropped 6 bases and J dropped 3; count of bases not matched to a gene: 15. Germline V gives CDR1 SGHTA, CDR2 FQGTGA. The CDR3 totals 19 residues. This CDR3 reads CASRKTDWDRENYNSPLHF. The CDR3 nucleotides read TGTGCCAGCAGAAAAACGGATTGGGACAGGGAGAACTATAATTCACCCCTCCACTTT.